The 8 T cell receptor beta chains reported below all come from one sample, sequenced in a study of T cells after posttransplantation cyclophosphamide. The method was immunoSEQ multiplex PCR; TCRdb's version includes in-frame clones alone and lacks a portion of them. This sample has about 32,000 clones; 70% to 90% occur once, and the top ten carry more than 12%. The sequenced sample was PBMCs. The receptors were sampled from a woman between 40 and 50 years old with a blood cancer, CMV-positive, and with a related stem cell donor.

The rearrangement joins TRBV19 to TRBJ2-5, with TRBD2 identical over 11 bases. Germline V gives CDR1 LNHDA, CDR2 SQIVND (reference sequence). This CDR3 is 14 amino acids long. The V gene end was trimmed by 2 bases and the J gene end by 4 bases; junction bases not matched to a gene: 0. Here the CDR3 DNA reads TGTGCCAGTAGTATACTAGCGGGGGGAGAGACCCAGTACTTC. Protein: CASSILAGGETQYF.

This chain joins TRBV7-9 and TRBJ2-2; the D is unclear. The V end lost 2 bases, the J end lost 2 bases, and 6 bases lay between the germline ends. The CDR3 length is 14 residues. CDR1 SEHNR and CDR2 FQNEAQ come from the germline V gene (reference sequence). The CDR3 DNA sequence: TGTGCCAGCAGCTTACCCCCAAACACCGGGGAGCTGTTTTTT. Protein product: CASSLPPNTGELFF.

This rearrangement joins TRBV6-1 to TRBJ1-2, with D tentatively TRBD1 (5 bases). Germline V gene data show CDR1 as MNHNS and CDR2 as SASEGT. The CDR3 extends over 15 amino acids. V lost 1 base and J lost 8, with 17 bases in between. CDR3 in DNA: TGTGCCAGCAGTGAAGGGGACTTCTCTCTGGTGGGCTACACCTTC. This gives the protein CASSEGDFSLVGYTF.

This chain links TRBV5-1 with TRBJ2-2; tentative D call: TRBD1 (5 bases). The CDR3 consists of 15 residues. The V and J ends lost 1 base and 7 bases respectively, with 14 bases between them. CDR1 SGHRS and CDR2 YFSETQ come from the germline V gene. CDR3 protein: CASSLKWGEVGELFF. CDR3 bases: TGCGCCAGCAGCTTGAAGTGGGGCGAGGTCGGGGAGCTGTTTTTT.

The chain links TRBV29-1 to TRBJ1-1, with a weak D call TRBD1 (6 bases). The germline V gene encodes CDR1 SQVTM and CDR2 ANQGSEA. Trimming shortened V by 7 bases and J by 1 base, and 13 bases separated the two germline ends. The CDR3 totals 13 residues. CDR3 loop: CSAPTGANTEAFF. The CDR3 DNA sequence: TGCAGCGCCCCGACAGGAGCGAACACTGAAGCTTTCTTT.

V is TRBV14 and J is TRBJ1-1, with D uncertain. The V and J ends lost 3 bases and 0 bases respectively, with 5 bases between them. The CDR3 runs 13 residues. Germline V gene data show CDR1 as SGHDN and CDR2 as FVKESK. In nucleotides, the CDR3 is TGTGCCAGCAGCCATCCGGTGAACACTGAAGCTTTCTTT. Translation: CASSHPVNTEAFF.

The rearrangement joins TRBV4-3 to TRBJ2-1; 12 bases fit TRBD2. V shed 1 base and J 8 bases; nucleotides not matched to a gene: 3. The CDR3 sequence is 15 residues long. Germline assignment: CDR1 LGHNA and CDR2 YSLEER. The chain's CDR3 is CASSQGLAGVHEQFF. CDR3 DNA sequence: TGCGCCAGCAGCCAAGGACTAGCGGGGGTCCATGAGCAGTTCTTC.

V usage is TRBV6-5 and J usage is TRBJ2-7, with 8 bases that match TRBD1. CDR3 length: 16 amino acids. CDR1 is MNHEY and CDR2 is SVGAGI in the germline V gene. The trim removed 0 bases at V and 2 bases at J, leaving 6 bases unmatched. The CDR3 here is CASSYSTGEATYEQYF. The CDR3 nucleotides are TGTGCCAGCAGTTACTCGACAGGGGAGGCCACCTACGAGCAGTACTTC.